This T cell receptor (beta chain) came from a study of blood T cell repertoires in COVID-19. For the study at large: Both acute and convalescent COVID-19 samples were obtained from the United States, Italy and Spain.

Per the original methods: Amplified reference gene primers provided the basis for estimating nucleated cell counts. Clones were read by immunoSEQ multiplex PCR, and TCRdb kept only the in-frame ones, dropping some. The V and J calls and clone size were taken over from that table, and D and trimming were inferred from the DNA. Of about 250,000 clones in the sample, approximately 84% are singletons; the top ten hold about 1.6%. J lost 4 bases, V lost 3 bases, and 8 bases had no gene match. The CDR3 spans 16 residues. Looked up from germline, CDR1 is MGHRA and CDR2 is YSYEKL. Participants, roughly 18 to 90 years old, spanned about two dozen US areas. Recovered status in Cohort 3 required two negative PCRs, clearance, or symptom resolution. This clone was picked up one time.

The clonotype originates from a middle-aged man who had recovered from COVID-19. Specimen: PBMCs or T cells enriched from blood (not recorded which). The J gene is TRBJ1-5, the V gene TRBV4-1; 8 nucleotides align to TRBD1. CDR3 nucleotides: TGCGCCAGCAGCCAGGCCGGGACAGGCCGTAATCAGCCCCAGCATTTT. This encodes CASSQAGTGRNQPQHF.